This T cell receptor beta chain was obtained from a study of T cells in Graves' hyperthyroidism and ophthalmopathy. Across the whole study: Sampling of peripheral blood happened at initial diagnosis, prior to any treatment. Overall study results and limits: The model's output predicted ophthalmopathy at a median of roughly 6.9 months prior to onset. A 13 V-J signature model discriminated ophthalmopathy versus stable hyperthyroidism.

In the case of this clonotype: Its antigen remains unidentified. The CDR3 ends on some other residue instead of the conserved phenylalanine or tryptophan, so this is likely a read error.

Diagnosis of hyperthyroidism was new in patients aged 18 to 65, and its duration was under 2 months. TCR beta CDR3 regions were amplified from RNA transcripts. During a first-round RT-PCR of the TCR CDR3, the HTBI primer set was used. TCRdb processed the multiplex PCR reads anew with MiXCR; each CDR3 protein has one entry. In the table there are around 760,000 distinct CDR3 sequences, under 45% of which are singletons. This CDR3 is built from 14 residues. Germline assignment: CDR1 SGHRS and CDR2 YFSETQ. V was trimmed by 4 bases and J by 3 bases, leaving 13 bases between them. The chain joins TRBV5-1 to TRBJ1-1, with no clear D. The origin of this receptor is a woman between 35 and 50 years old with Graves' hyperthyroidism. The sequenced material came from blood. In DNA, the CDR3 is TGCGCCAGCAGCGATCGGGTGACGGACACTGAAGCTTTCTCT. It specifies CASSDRVTDTEAFS.